These 21 T cell receptor beta chains share one sample of origin, sequenced in a study of T cells in Graves' hyperthyroidism and ophthalmopathy. What was amplified from RNA transcripts were TCR beta CDR3 regions. A set of HTBI primers served as the primers for a first-round RT-PCR of the TCR CDR3. TCRdb used MiXCR to reprocess the multiplex PCR reads, holding one entry per CDR3 protein. The sample includes approximately 400,000 distinct CDR3 sequences, around 15% of them seen just once. Input material: blood. Receptors originate from a woman under 40 with Graves' ophthalmopathy.

This clonotype was observed many times. The rearrangement links TRBV11-2 to TRBJ1-2; TRBD1 might be the D (5 bases). Germline V gene data show CDR1 as SGHAT and CDR2 as FQNNGV. The germline V and J ends were trimmed by 1 base and 4 bases, with 10 bases remaining between them. The CDR3 covers 14 residues. The chain's CDR3 is CASSLGDRLYGYTF. CDR3 nucleotides: TGTGCCAGCAGCTTAGGGGACCGCCTCTATGGCTACACCTTC. The variable domain in full, with the rest retrieved from reference TRBV11-2 and TRBJ1-2, is EAGVAQSPRYKIIEKRQSVAFWCNPISGHATLYWYQQILGQGPKLLIQFQNNGVVDDSQLPKDRFSAERLKGVDSTLKIQPAKLEDSAVYLCASSLGDRLYGYTFGSGTRLTVV.

Many counts were recorded for this clonotype. The J gene is TRBJ1-2, the V gene TRBV24-1; D is undetermined. V gave up 0 bases and J gave up 4 bases, with 5 bases separating them. Germline CDR1 is KGHDR and CDR2 is SFDVKD. The CDR3 extends over 13 amino acids. The DNA of the CDR3 is TGTGCCACCAGTGATTTGCAGTCCTATGGCTACACCTTC. Translating gives CATSDLQSYGYTF.

This clonotype was detected ten times or more. This rearrangement joins TRBV6-1 to TRBJ2-7; D is undetermined. The CDR3 runs 13 residues. Trimming removed 6 bases from V and 3 bases from J, with 12 bases in between. Germline V lookup: CDR1 MNHNS, CDR2 SASEGT. The CDR3, as DNA: TGTGCCAGCAGGGCCTCAGGATTCTACGAGCAGTACTTC. Translation gives CASRASGFYEQYF.

This clonotype was counted many times. CDR3 residues: CASSQTGTEIETQYF. CDR3 sequence (DNA): TGTGCCAGCAGCCAAACCGGGACAGAAATAGAGACCCAGTACTTC. The chain joins TRBV13 to TRBJ2-5; 7 bases agree with TRBD1. Trimming removed 5 bases from V and 4 bases from J; junction bases left unmatched: 10. The germline gives CDR1 PRHDT, CDR2 FYEKMQ (reference sequence). The CDR3 runs 15 residues.

This clonotype came up a few times. The chain joins TRBV7-8 to TRBJ1-1; D may be TRBD1 (5 bases). The CDR3 consists of 15 residues. Germline V CDR1 and CDR2: SGHVS, FQNEAQ. The germline V and J ends were trimmed by 4 bases and 7 bases, with 19 bases remaining between them. The CDR3 bases are TGTGCCAGCAGCTGGACGGGACCGCGGGCTAATGAAGCTTTCTTT. It yields the protein CASSWTGPRANEAFF.

There are many counts of this clonotype. The V and J genes are TRBV19 and TRBJ2-3, with D perhaps TRBD1 (5 bases). The V end lost 2 bases, the J end lost 2 bases, and 11 bases lay between the germline ends. The CDR3 sequence is 15 residues long. Germline CDR1 LNHDA, CDR2 SQIVND (reference sequence). CDR3: CASSIWAGNTDTQYF. The CDR3 DNA follows: TGTGCCAGTAGTATATGGGCAGGGAACACAGATACGCAGTATTTT.

The chain couples TRBV24-1 to TRBJ2-1, with D maybe TRBD2 (5 bases). The length of the CDR3 is 15 residues. Deletions cut 0 bases from V and 3 bases from J, with 8 bases between. Germline V CDR1 and CDR2: KGHDR, SFDVKD. The CDR3 sequence: CATSDLSGNYNEQFF. The CDR3 DNA reads TGTGCCACCAGTGATTTGTCGGGGAACTACAATGAGCAGTTCTTC.

This clonotype was counted ten times or more. The chain is built from TRBV2 and TRBJ2-1; D perhaps matches TRBD2 (6 bases). The germline gives CDR1 SNHLY, CDR2 FYNNEI. V was cut by 3 bases and J by 1 base, with 10 bases left in between. The CDR3 covers 15 residues. The CDR3 region is CASSEGRLSYNEQFF. The CDR3 coding sequence is TGTGCCAGCAGTGAGGGGAGGTTGTCCTACAATGAGCAGTTCTTC.

This clonotype was recorded a few times. The rearrangement uses TRBV7-8 and TRBJ1-2; no reliable D call. The germline gives CDR1 SGHVS, CDR2 FQNEAQ. The CDR3 is made up of 12 amino acids. With 2 bases removed from V and 10 bases from J, the gap between germline ends came to 11 bases. This CDR3 reads CASSLSRVHYTF. The DNA of the CDR3 is TGTGCCAGCAGCTTATCAAGGGTCCACTACACCTTC.

This clonotype has only a few counts. A much larger clone sits a single nucleotide away, making a read error possible. The V gene is TRBV5-1, the J gene TRBJ1-5; D perhaps matches TRBD1 (5 bases). Deletions cut 0 bases from V and 7 bases from J, with 14 bases between. Per germline, CDR1 SGHRS and CDR2 YFSETQ. This CDR3 is 15 amino acids long. In DNA form, the CDR3 reads TGCGCCAGCAGCTTGGGGGCAGGGCAGGAACAGCCCCAGCATTTT. Residues: CASSLGAGQEQPQHF. Together with reference TRBV5-1 and TRBJ1-5, the CDR3 gives the full variable domain: KAGVTQTPRYLIKTRGQQVTLSCSPISGHRSVSWYQQTPGQGLQFLFEYFSETQRNKGNFPGRFSGRQFSNSRSEMNVSTLELGDSALYLCASSLGAGQEQPQHFGDGTRLSIL.

The table lists this clonotype with many counts. This sequence joins TRBV11-3 and TRBJ2-1; possibly TRBD2 for D (7 bases). The germline gives CDR1 SGHNT, CDR2 YENEEA. Deletions cut 1 base from V and 2 bases from J, with 15 bases between. The length of the CDR3 is 17 residues. CDR3: CASSLVGGRRTYNEQFF. In DNA, the CDR3 is TGTGCCAGCAGCTTAGTCGGGGGGCGGAGAACCTACAATGAGCAGTTCTTC.

This clonotype was observed a few times. The chain links TRBV13 to TRBJ2-7, with TRBD1 identical over 8 bases. CDR1 and CDR2 (germline): PRHDT, FYEKMQ (reference sequence). The CDR3 spans 15 residues. The ends lost 4 bases at V and 4 bases at J; junction bases unmatched: 9. The CDR3 loop is CASSSYRGKVYEQYF. In DNA, the CDR3 is TGTGCCAGCAGCTCCTACAGGGGGAAGGTTTACGAGCAGTACTTC.

In its sample, this clonotype was seen many times. This sequence joins TRBV10-3 and TRBJ2-4; TRBD2 is a possible D gene (6 bases). From germline, CDR1 is ENHRY and CDR2 SYGVKD. Between the trimmed V and J ends, which lost 0 bases and 7 bases, there was a span of 16 bases. The CDR3 extends over 16 amino acids. CDR3 in DNA: TGTGCCATCAGTGAGTCGGTCGCGGGGTCGGGGAACATTCAGTACTTC. Its translation is CAISESVAGSGNIQYF.

This chain uses TRBV20-1 with TRBJ2-5; 9 nucleotides align to TRBD2. Germline V lookup: CDR1 DFQATT, CDR2 SNEGSKA (reference sequence). V was clipped by 4 bases and J by 3 bases; unmatched bases: 0. This CDR3 has 12 residues. The CDR3 protein is CSATSGKETQYF. Here the CDR3 DNA reads TGCAGTGCTACTAGCGGGAAAGAGACCCAGTACTTC.

Many counts were recorded for this clonotype. The chain employs TRBV29-1 and TRBJ1-1; D is possibly TRBD1 (6 bases). Trimming took 1 base from V and 3 from J, leaving 15 bases between them. Germline values: CDR1 SQVTM, CDR2 ANQGSEA. CDR3 length equals 15 residues. The DNA of the CDR3 is TGCAGCGTTGAAGTGAGGGGGGGTGACGACACTGAAGCTTTCTTT. Translation gives CSVEVRGGDDTEAFF.

This clonotype was picked up a small number of times. This chain links TRBV4-1 with TRBJ1-2; 7 positions agree with TRBD1. V gave up 4 bases and J gave up 3 bases; unmatched junction bases: 11. Per germline, CDR1 MGHRA and CDR2 YSYEKL. The CDR3 loop spans 16 amino acids. The CDR3 loop is CASSLRWQGVYYGYTF. The DNA of the CDR3 is TGCGCCAGCAGCCTCCGATGGCAGGGGGTTTACTATGGCTACACCTTC.

As concerns this clonotype: A much larger clone differs from this one at a single base, so this may be a read error. The V gene is TRBV7-9, the J gene TRBJ1-4; no clear D gene. Germline assignment: CDR1 SEHNR and CDR2 FQNEAQ (reference sequence). This CDR3 comprises 15 residues. In DNA form, the CDR3 reads TGTGCCAGCAGCTTAGGAGTCGCCGGGCCTGAAGAACTGTTTTTT. As protein: CASSLGVAGPEELFF.

The sample holds one count of this clonotype. A read error may explain this, as a much larger clone is one base away. This chain's CDR3 is CASSLRLAGNCNEQFF. Written as DNA, the CDR3 is TGTGCCAGCAGCTTAAGACTAGCGGGGAACTGCAATGAGCAGTTCTTC. The chain couples TRBV7-6 to TRBJ2-1, with 11 bases matching TRBD2. The CDR3 contains 16 residues. V lost 2 bases, J lost 6 bases, and 6 bases stayed unmatched. Germline V gene data show CDR1 as SGHVS and CDR2 as FNYEAQ.

This clonotype was found many times. CDR3 sequence reads: CASSQALTDKLFF. For the CDR3, the DNA is TGTGCCAGCAGCCAAGCCCTCACGGATAAACTGTTTTTT. The rearrangement links TRBV3-1 to TRBJ1-4; D not resolved. Between the trimmed V and J ends, which lost 1 base and 11 bases, there was a span of 11 bases. Looked up from germline, CDR1 is LGHDT and CDR2 is YNNKEL (reference sequence). This CDR3 comprises 13 residues. Combining the CDR3 with reference TRBV3-1 and TRBJ1-4 gives the whole variable domain DTAVSQTPKYLVTQMGNDKSIKCEQNLGHDTMYWYKQDSKKFLKIMFSYNNKELIINETVPNRFSPKSPDKAHLNLHINSLELGDSAVYFCASSQALTDKLFFGSGTQLSVL.

In this sample, this clonotype turned up many times. The V gene is TRBV20-1, the J gene TRBJ2-2; D is unresolved. This CDR3 is built from 13 residues. The germline gives CDR1 DFQATT, CDR2 SNEGSKA (reference sequence). V gave up 2 bases and J gave up 1 base, with 5 bases separating them. The CDR3 DNA sequence: TGCAGTGCTAGACCCGAGAACACCGGGGAGCTGTTTTTT. Translated: CSARPENTGELFF.

This clonotype has a count of ten or more. V and J are TRBV20-1 and TRBJ2-2, with D perhaps given as TRBD1 or TRBD2 (5 bases each). Trimming took 5 bases from V and 1 from J, leaving 14 bases between them. The CDR3 contains 15 residues. Germline V CDR1 and CDR2: DFQATT, SNEGSKA (reference sequence). CDR3 in amino acids: CSAPRVGENTGELFF. CDR3 bases: TGCAGTGCTCCCCGGGTGGGGGAGAACACCGGGGAGCTGTTTTTT.